The source of this T cell receptor (beta chain) is a study of blood T cell repertoires in COVID-19 (TCRdb year 2020). Describing the broader study: Collaborator samples came from the United States, Italy and Spain and covered acute and convalescent phases of COVID-19. Subjects who had been exposed to COVID-19, were actively infected with it, or had recovered from it provided the deeply sampled blood TCRbeta repertoires that made up the dataset. The repertoires were made available in a free public database intended to serve as a resource for research on the immune response to SARS-CoV-2. The prospective study material was composed of cDNA or gDNA derived from T cells, B-cell-depleted T cells, or PBMCs. The sample metadata nearly always contained a de-identified subject ID, COVID-19 status, age in years and sex. HLA class I and class II types, where available, came from metadata supplied by the sample provider rather than from assay-based typing. Samples came from the ongoing ImmuneRACE study (first 160 participants) plus 1,254 subjects from 6 global collaborators. The paper as a whole reports these results and caveats: How much clinical and demographic metadata was included differed by source and by participant, and the metadata was provided uncurated.

The immunoSEQ Assay, a bias-controlled multiplex PCR, was used to amplify TCRbeta CDR3 regions from genomic DNA. The authors' analysis ran thus. Within the assay, amplification of reference gene primers was used to estimate how many nucleated cells each sample contained. To quantify the absolute abundance of each unique TCRbeta CDR3 rearrangement, sequence reads were collapsed and filtered. Productive Simpson clonality was computed per sample as the square root of Simpson's diversity index over productive rearrangements. Sourced from immuneACCESS, this table was stored by TCRdb with only in-frame sequences that have V and J called. A share of the clones is absent; for the studies checked, an unresolved V gene accounts for under half, and the remainder has no known explanation. V, J and clone size reflect that table, while D and trimming were determined from the DNA. The sample contains roughly 200,000 clones, roughly 80% of them found a single time. Around 5.9% of the sample belongs to the ten largest clones.

Points on this clone: No antigen is known for it. Base qualities are missing; no much larger clone stands one base away.

One collaborating source in Seattle enrolled patients while the patients were actively infected and followed the patients over time throughout the course of disease. Each collaborating institution followed its own protocols to collect whole blood in K2EDTA tubes. For TCRbeta analysis, collaborators shipped samples as frozen whole blood, isolated PBMCs, or DNA extracted from either of those sample types. This TCR was recovered from a woman between 40 and 50 years old with COVID-19, enrolled during active disease. Sequenced: peripheral blood.

CDR3 region: CASRSGREQETQYF. The DNA sequence reads TGCGCCAGCAGGAGTGGTCGGGAGCAAGAGACCCAGTACTTC. The V and J segments used are TRBV5-1 and TRBJ2-5, with TRBD2 tentatively as D gene (6 bases match). Per the germline V gene, SGHRS is the CDR1 and YFSETQ is the CDR2. The CDR3 has 14 amino acids, counting the end cysteine and phenylalanine. The retained sequence is limited to the CDR3, 42 bases, with the frame set at the first base. V and J are truncated by 5 bases and 2 bases respectively, leaving an intervening sequence of 13 bases.